The 28 T cell receptor beta chains in this list originate from one sample, sequenced in a study of beta chain features in type 1 diabetes. Their antigens remain unidentified. Every isolated RNA sample was fully reverse transcribed, so sequencing captured expressed TCRB transcripts. TCRdb keeps only in-frame clones here, not all; method: immunoSEQ multiplex PCR. The sample includes hundreds of thousands of clones, roughly a tenth seen only once; the top ten take around 0.018%. General study points: Researchers report that Type 1 diabetes patients had moderately but significantly shorter TCRB CDR3s across all four CD4+ subsets.

Sequencing was performed on naive CD4+ T cells from blood. These receptor sequences come from a man aged 25 to 40 with type 1 diabetes.

This chain's CDR3 is CASSPGQGNYGYTF. DNA of the CDR3: TGTGCCAGCAGCCCGGGACAGGGGAACTATGGCTACACCTTC. The chain recombines TRBV7-3 with TRBJ1-2, with 10 bases fitting TRBD1. Germline-derived CDR1 and CDR2 are SGHTA and FQGTGA. This CDR3 is 14 amino acids long. J gave up 2 bases and V 5 bases, and 2 bases lay outside the gene matches. The variable domain in full, with the rest retrieved from reference TRBV7-3 and TRBJ1-2, is GAGVSQTPSNKVTEKGKYVELRCDPISGHTALYWYRQSLGQGPEFLIYFQGTGAADDSGLPNDRFFAVRPEGSVSTLKIQRTERGDSAVYLCASSPGQGNYGYTFGSGTRLTVV.

The chain links TRBV18 to TRBJ1-6, with no clear D. This CDR3 spans 13 amino acids. Trimming cost V 2 bases and J 7 bases, with 6 bases left between them. CDR1 KGHSH and CDR2 LQKENI come from the germline V gene. In DNA form, the CDR3 reads TGTGCCAGCTCACCAAAGGAGAATTCACCCCTCCACTTT. Amino acids: CASSPKENSPLHF.

Only a few counts were recorded for this clone. The chain uses TRBV14 and TRBJ1-1, with 7 bases that match TRBD1. The CDR3 consists of 15 residues. The V segment lost 4 bases and the J segment 11 bases; nucleotides outside the gene matches: 16. CDR1 SGHDN and CDR2 FVKESK come from the germline V gene. CDR3 DNA: TGTGCCAGCAGCCCCCCGACAGGGTTATCGGTGGATGCTTTCTTT. Protein: CASSPPTGLSVDAFF.

The sample holds a few counts of this clone. The genes are TRBV11-2 and TRBJ1-4; no clear D gene. CDR3 length: 11 residues. Trimming pared 4 bases from V and 11 bases from J, leaving 8 bases between. Germline CDR1 and CDR2: SGHAT and FQNNGV. CDR3 bases: TGTGCCAGCAGCTCGAGTACGAAACTGTTTTTT. This codes for CASSSSTKLFF.

This clone was observed once. J is TRBJ1-1 and V is TRBV29-1; D possibly corresponds to TRBD1 (5 bases). Germline values: CDR1 SQVTM, CDR2 ANQGSEA. CDR3 size: 14 residues. V lost 0 bases, J lost 7 bases, and 15 bases lay in between. The CDR3 DNA follows: TGCAGCGTTGAAGAGTCCGGACAAGGCGGTGAAGCTTTCTTT. Translated: CSVEESGQGGEAFF.

The chain uses TRBV7-2 and TRBJ2-1, with 9 bases lining up with TRBD2. The germline CDR1 and CDR2 sequences are SGHTA and FQGNSA. The ends lost 5 bases at V and 5 bases at J; junction bases unmatched: 10. This CDR3 contains 16 residues. The CDR3 DNA follows: TGTGCCAGCAGCCTTGCGGCGGGGGGGATAAACAATGAGCAGTTCTTC. This codes for CASSLAAGGINNEQFF. Full variable domain (rest looked up from reference TRBV7-2 and TRBJ2-1): GAGVSQSPSNKVTEKGKDVELRCDPISGHTALYWYRQSLGQGLEFLIYFQGNSAPDKSGLPSDRFSAERTGGSVSTLTIQRTQQEDSAVYLCASSLAAGGINNEQFFGPGTRLTVL.

This clone was detected only a few times. The chain is built from TRBV6-5 and TRBJ1-1, with D possibly matching TRBD1 (6 bases). Germline V lookup: CDR1 MNHEY, CDR2 SVGAGI. V lost 7 bases, J lost 0 bases, and 12 bases lay in between. This CDR3 is 14 amino acids long. The CDR3 nucleotides read TGTGCCAGCAAAGAACGGGACATGAACACTGAAGCTTTCTTT. Its translation is CASKERDMNTEAFF.

This rearrangement joins TRBV9 to TRBJ2-5, with a tentative D call TRBD2 (7 bases). CDR3 length: 15 residues. CDR1 is SGDLS and CDR2 is YYNGEE in the germline V gene. The V end was cut by 0 bases, the J end by 5 bases, with 14 bases between. Here the CDR3 reads CASSVEEGGSETQYF. The CDR3 region has the DNA TGTGCCAGCAGCGTAGAGGAGGGGGGGTCTGAGACCCAGTACTTC.

The sample holds a few counts of this clone. CDR3 sequence: CASTGTSGRYNEQFF. DNA of the CDR3: TGTGCCAGCACCGGGACTAGCGGGCGGTACAATGAGCAGTTCTTC. This chain uses TRBV2 with TRBJ2-1; 12 bases are a match to TRBD2. The V gene end was trimmed by 7 bases and the J gene end by 4 bases; junction bases not matched to a gene: 5. The CDR3 totals 15 residues. CDR1 is SNHLY and CDR2 is FYNNEI in the germline V gene.

This clone was detected a few times. The rearrangement uses TRBV5-8 and TRBJ2-1, with D unresolved. Germline loops: CDR1 SGHTS, CDR2 YDEGEE. Trimming stripped 2 bases from V and 4 bases from J, with 13 bases between. This CDR3 has 15 amino acids. The CDR3 DNA is TGTGCCAGCAGCTTCCCCAGTAACGATTACAATGAGCAGTTCTTC. Residues: CASSFPSNDYNEQFF.

This clone appeared a single time. The chain uses TRBV19 and TRBJ1-5, with 8 nucleotides matching TRBD1. Per the germline V gene, CDR1 is LNHDA and CDR2 is SQIVND (reference sequence). V trimming: 7 bases; J trimming: 6 bases; junction bases outside the gene matches: 11. The CDR3 has 15 amino acids. DNA of the CDR3: TGTGCCAGTACCACGGGACAGGTATTTACTCAGCCCCAGCATTTT. Its translation: CASTTGQVFTQPQHF.

The chain joins TRBV6-5 to TRBJ1-4, with D perhaps TRBD1 (6 bases). The CDR3 is made up of 14 amino acids. V lost 6 bases, J lost 3 bases, and 11 bases lay in between. The V gene's germline CDR1 is MNHEY and CDR2 SVGAGI. In nucleotides, the CDR3 is TGTGCCAGCAGGACTGGGGGCCCTAATGAAAAACTGTTTTTT. It yields the protein CASRTGGPNEKLFF.

The chain joins TRBV28 to TRBJ2-3; 7 positions match TRBD1. From germline, CDR1 is MDHEN and CDR2 SYDVKM. This CDR3 is 16 amino acids long. J was trimmed by 2 bases and V by 5 bases; bases with no gene match: 10. This chain's CDR3 is CASSAPGTANTDTQYF. The CDR3 DNA follows: TGTGCCAGCAGTGCCCCCGGGACAGCCAACACAGATACGCAGTATTTT.

This clone was seen more than once but under ten times. The V gene is TRBV6-5, the J gene TRBJ2-3, with TRBD2 matching 7 bases. With V trimmed by 7 bases and J by 6 bases, 10 bases remained unmatched. The CDR3 has 14 amino acids. Germline V lookup: CDR1 MNHEY, CDR2 SVGAGI. Here the CDR3 DNA reads TGTGCCAGCACCGTAAGCGGGGCGACGGATACGCAGTATTTT. This sequence encodes CASTVSGATDTQYF.

This clone was picked up a small number of times. The chain employs TRBV5-1 and TRBJ2-5; TRBD2 is a possible D gene (5 bases). With 4 bases removed from V and 3 bases from J, the gap between germline ends came to 13 bases. Germline values: CDR1 SGHRS, CDR2 YFSETQ. The CDR3 extends over 14 amino acids. The CDR3 is CASSGGNTEETQYF. In DNA form, the CDR3 reads TGCGCCAGCAGCGGAGGCAATACCGAAGAGACCCAGTACTTC.

This clone has only a few counts. The chain carries TRBV18 and TRBJ1-2; TRBD1 matches 7 bases. The length of the CDR3 is 13 residues. Per germline, CDR1 KGHSH and CDR2 LQKENI. With V trimmed by 1 base and J by 7 bases, 3 bases remained unmatched. CDR3 loop: CASSPQGAGGYTF. For the CDR3, the DNA is TGTGCCAGCTCACCACAGGGGGCAGGTGGCTACACCTTC.

J is TRBJ2-3 and V is TRBV30; D is unresolved. Per the germline V gene, CDR1 is GTSNPN and CDR2 is SVGIG (reference sequence). The V end lost 0 bases, the J end lost 8 bases, and 6 bases lay between the germline ends. CDR3 length: 11 amino acids. The DNA of the CDR3 is TGTGCCTGGAGTGTACCCGGTACGCAGTATTTT. Translation: CAWSVPGTQYF.

The chain uses TRBV11-2 and TRBJ2-7, with 9 positions matching TRBD1. Germline lookup yields CDR1 SGHAT and CDR2 FQNNGV. The CDR3 has 13 amino acids. V gave up 11 bases and J gave up 7 bases; unmatched junction bases: 12. The CDR3 nucleotides read TGTGCCGGGAAGGAACAGGGGGCCGGGGAGCAGTACTTC. Protein product: CAGKEQGAGEQYF.

This rearrangement joins TRBV19 to TRBJ2-7, with 13 bases fitting TRBD2. The V gene end was trimmed by 6 bases and the J gene end by 4 bases; junction bases not matched to a gene: 9. Germline-derived CDR1 and CDR2 are LNHDA and SQIVND (reference sequence). The CDR3 extends over 16 amino acids. CDR3 nucleotides: TGTGCCAGTAGCACCCGGACTAGCGGGGGCGGTTACGAGCAGTACTTC. Translated: CASSTRTSGGGYEQYF.

This clone was detected a few times. The gene calls are TRBV9 and TRBJ2-3; unclear D gene. Germline V gene lookup returns CDR1 SGDLS and CDR2 YYNGEE. Between the trimmed V and J ends, which lost 1 base and 4 bases, there was a span of 10 bases. The CDR3 totals 14 residues. In nucleotides, the CDR3 is TGTGCCAGCAGCGTAAACAGTGTTGCAGATACGCAGTATTTT. This codes for CASSVNSVADTQYF.

The chain links TRBV7-9 to TRBJ2-7; D is undetermined. Trimming removed 11 bases from V and 6 bases from J, with 14 bases in between. This CDR3 is 11 amino acids long. Germline values: CDR1 SEHNR, CDR2 FQNEAQ (reference sequence). This CDR3 reads CASTLMGEQYF. The CDR3 DNA follows: TGTGCCTCGACTCTAATGGGCGAGCAGTACTTC.

CDR3 coding DNA: TGTGCCAGCTCACTCTCGAACAGCGGGGGGTCAGATACGCAGTATTTT. It yields the protein CASSLSNSGGSDTQYF. The chain is built from TRBV18 and TRBJ2-3, with 9 bases fitting TRBD2. V trimming: 4 bases; J trimming: 4 bases; junction bases outside the gene matches: 9. Per the germline V gene, CDR1 is KGHSH and CDR2 is LQKENI. The CDR3 is 16 amino acids.

This clone was picked up a small number of times. This chain connects TRBV2 to TRBJ2-7; TRBD1 might be the D (5 bases). V lost 4 bases and J 2 bases, leaving 12 bases between the germline ends. The CDR3 extends over 14 amino acids. CDR1 SNHLY and CDR2 FYNNEI come from the germline V gene. The CDR3 sequence is CASSVLDTTYEQYF. The CDR3 nucleotides are TGTGCCAGCAGTGTCCTGGACACCACCTACGAGCAGTACTTC. The full variable domain, rest sourced from reference TRBV2 and TRBJ2-7, is EPEVTQTPSHQVTQMGQEVILRCVPISNHLYFYWYRQILGQKVEFLVSFYNNEISEKSEIFDDQFSVERPDGSNFTLKIRSTKLEDSAMYFCASSVLDTTYEQYFGPGTRLTVT.

In this sample, this clone turned up a few times. V and J are TRBV11-2 and TRBJ2-7; a weak D match, TRBD1 (5 bases). In germline, CDR1 is SGHAT, CDR2 FQNNGV. V lost 4 bases and J 2 bases, leaving 18 bases between the germline ends. This CDR3 is built from 16 residues. The CDR3 nucleotides are TGTGCCAGCAGCTCCCCATTCGGCAGGGCAGCCTACGAGCAGTACTTC. Protein: CASSSPFGRAAYEQYF.

This clone was seen more than once but under ten times. V is TRBV19 and J is TRBJ2-7; 7 bases are a match to TRBD1. The CDR3 runs to 13 residues. Germline V gives CDR1 LNHDA, CDR2 SQIVND (reference sequence). Trimming took 6 bases from V and 3 from J; bases not matched to a gene: 5. The CDR3 loop reads CASSRDRYYEQYF. The CDR3 nucleotides are TGTGCCAGTAGCCGGGACAGATACTACGAGCAGTACTTC. The full variable domain, in which reference TRBV19 and TRBJ2-7 provide the parts outside the CDR3, is DGGITQSPKYLFRKEGQNVTLSCEQNLNHDAMYWYRQDPGQGLRLIYYSQIVNDFQKGDIAEGYSVSREKKESFPLTVTSAQKNPTAFYLCASSRDRYYEQYFGPGTRLTVT.

The rearrangement uses TRBV6-5 and TRBJ1-5; D possibly corresponds to TRBD1 (5 bases). CDR1 and CDR2 from the germline V gene are MNHEY and SVGAGI. The CDR3 is 13 residues long. The germline V and J ends were trimmed by 4 bases and 3 bases, with 7 bases remaining between them. The CDR3 bases are TGTGCCAGCAGTTCACAGGTCAATCAGCCCCAGCATTTT. Protein product: CASSSQVNQPQHF.

This chain joins TRBV18 and TRBJ2-7; D unresolved. Trimming removed 5 bases at V and 7 bases at J, with 9 bases between. Germline V lookup: CDR1 KGHSH, CDR2 LQKENI. The CDR3 has 11 amino acids. The CDR3 DNA reads as TGTGCCAGCTCAACCGAGGTAGAGCAGTACTTC. The encoded protein is CASSTEVEQYF.

This clone was counted only a few times. The chain recombines TRBV7-9 with TRBJ2-7; 7 positions match TRBD2. The germline gives CDR1 SEHNR, CDR2 FQNEAQ (reference sequence). The CDR3 is made up of 13 amino acids. The V gene end was trimmed by 7 bases and the J gene end by 3 bases; junction bases not matched to a gene: 6. CDR3 DNA: TGTGCCAGCACCCGGGGGGAAAGCTACGAGCAGTACTTC. Translated: CASTRGESYEQYF.